The clone carrying this T cell receptor beta chain has more than one count but fewer than ten. Antigen unknown. This entry comes from a study of T-cell reconstitution after alpha-beta-depleted transplantation in children. Trimming stripped 7 bases from V and 6 bases from J, with 13 bases between. The CDR3 has 14 amino acids. Per the germline V gene, CDR1 is MGHDK and CDR2 is SYGVNS. Unique molecular identifiers were used in preparing the TCRbeta library. TCRdb re-derived calls from the PCR reads in MiXCR, one entry per CDR3 protein. This sample yields 100,000 to 150,000 distinct CDR3 sequences, of which under 30% are seen a single time; about 10% belongs to the top ten. Whole-study findings and limits: About two months after transplant, alpha-beta T cells reportedly came from several hundred expanded graft clones.

This receptor was identified in a male patient aged 2 to 10 who had a stem cell transplant for chronic granulomatous disease, so the T cells may come from the graft donor. The specimen comprised PBMCs, mostly from graft donor cells, sampled 180 days after TCRalphabeta/CD19-depleted stem cell transplant. This chain joins TRBV25-1 and TRBJ1-6; a weak D match, TRBD1 (5 bases). The CDR3 spells CASTTTAFNSPLHF. CDR3 in DNA: TGTGCCAGCACAACGACAGCCTTTAATTCACCCCTCCACTTT.